The 18 T cell receptor beta chains below all came from one sample that was sequenced in a study of T cells in Graves' hyperthyroidism and ophthalmopathy. The CDR3 regions of TCR beta were amplified from RNA transcripts. The HTBI primer set served for first-round RT-PCR of the TCR CDR3. Each CDR3 protein gets one entry after TCRdb re-called the multiplex PCR reads with MiXCR. The sample yields under 300,000 distinct CDR3 sequences, approximately 13% seen once. Sequencing was carried out using blood. The source of these receptors is a woman between 40 and 55 years old with Graves' hyperthyroidism.

This clonotype was recorded at least ten times. This chain joins TRBV3-1 and TRBJ1-3; the D gene is possibly TRBD1 (6 bases). This CDR3 is 17 amino acids long. With 2 bases removed from V and 0 bases from J, the gap between germline ends came to 14 bases. Per the germline V gene, CDR1 is LGHDT and CDR2 is YNNKEL (reference sequence). The CDR3 coding sequence is TGTGCCAGCAGCCAATCGGACAGAGCCCTCTCTGGAAACACCATATATTTT. It yields the protein CASSQSDRALSGNTIYF.

Here the CDR3 DNA reads TGTGCCAGCAGTTCCGGTATATGGCTGTTTTTT. It is translated as CASSSGIWLFF. J is TRBJ2-2 and V is TRBV6-1; D ambiguous. Germline V lookup: CDR1 MNHNS, CDR2 SASEGT. The V end was cut by 5 bases, the J end by 13 bases, with 11 bases between. The CDR3 runs to 11 residues.

This clonotype was seen at least ten times. This chain connects TRBV6-1 to TRBJ1-5, with TRBD1 matching over 7 bases. The CDR3 length is 12 residues. Germline-derived CDR1 and CDR2 are MNHNS and SASEGT. Trimming at V came to 8 bases and at J to 6 bases, leaving 4 bases not matched to a gene. The CDR3 spells CASRSGGQPQHF. The CDR3 coding sequence is TGTGCCAGCCGGTCAGGGGGTCAGCCCCAGCATTTT.

There are a few counts of this clonotype. V gene TRBV19 combines with J gene TRBJ2-1; the match to TRBD2 covers 7 bases. The CDR3 loop spans 18 amino acids. The germline gives CDR1 LNHDA, CDR2 SQIVND (reference sequence). The trim removed 3 bases at V and 7 bases at J, leaving 18 bases unmatched. The CDR3 protein is CASSIALVAGVPGNEQFF. In DNA, the CDR3 is TGTGCCAGTAGTATCGCCCTCGTCGCGGGAGTCCCGGGGAATGAGCAGTTCTTC.

This clonotype was recorded at least ten times. The J gene is TRBJ2-5, the V gene TRBV5-8; a possible D gene is TRBD2 (5 bases). V gave up 4 bases and J gave up 2 bases, with 12 bases separating them. The germline gives CDR1 SGHTS, CDR2 YDEGEE. The CDR3 length is 14 residues. The CDR3 sequence is CASSQLGFQETQYF. For the CDR3, the DNA is TGTGCCAGCAGCCAACTAGGGTTTCAAGAGACCCAGTACTTC. The variable domain in full, with the rest retrieved from reference TRBV5-8 and TRBJ2-5, is EAGVTQSPTHLIKTRGQQATLRCSPISGHTSVYWYQQALGLGLQFLLWYDEGEERNRGNFPPRFSGRQFPNYSSELNVNALELEDSALYLCASSQLGFQETQYFGPGTRLLVL.

This clonotype was found many times. The gene calls are TRBV28 and TRBJ2-1, with TRBD2 matching over 11 bases. Germline trimming cut 7 bases from V and 4 bases from J; bases unmatched to any gene: 3. The CDR3 totals 14 residues. Germline-derived CDR1 and CDR2 are MDHEN and SYDVKM. The CDR3 loop is CASKGLAGYNEQFF. The DNA for the CDR3 is TGTGCCAGCAAAGGACTAGCGGGTTACAATGAGCAGTTCTTC. The full variable domain, completed using reference TRBV28 and TRBJ2-1, is DVKVTQSSRYLVKRTGEKVFLECVQDMDHENMFWYRQDPGLGLRLIYFSYDVKMKEKGDIPEGYSVSREKKERFSLILESASTNQTSMYLCASKGLAGYNEQFFGPGTRLTVL.

This clonotype came up many times. The genes are TRBV3-1 and TRBJ1-5; no definite D call. Trimming stripped 0 bases from V and 4 bases from J, with 7 bases between. The CDR3 spans 14 residues. Germline V CDR1 and CDR2: LGHDT, YNNKEL (reference sequence). Written as DNA, the CDR3 is TGTGCCAGCAGCCAAGAGTTCCGAAATCAGCCCCAGCATTTT. This sequence encodes CASSQEFRNQPQHF.

The chain joins TRBV4-2 to TRBJ2-7; 11 nucleotides align to TRBD2. After removal of 4 bases from V and 4 bases from J, the junction contained 15 bases not matched to a gene. The CDR3 runs 18 residues. CDR1 and CDR2 (germline): LGHNA, YNFKEQ. DNA for the CDR3: TGTGCCAGCAGCCCGCAAGCCGGAATGACTAGCGGGACTTACGAGCAGTACTTC. Residues: CASSPQAGMTSGTYEQYF.

The CDR3 reads CASSLGGQLGKDTF. The CDR3 nucleotides read TGTGCCAGCAGCTTAGGGGGACAGCTGGGGAAGGACACCTTC. This chain uses TRBV7-9 with TRBJ1-2; 7 bases are a match to TRBD1. Per the germline V gene, CDR1 is SEHNR and CDR2 is FQNEAQ (reference sequence). The CDR3 runs 14 residues. J was trimmed by 12 bases and V by 1 base; bases with no gene match: 11.

Ten or more counts support this clonotype. The chain links TRBV12-3 or TRBV12-4 to TRBJ2-1; D unclear. Trimming shortened V by 6 bases and J by 10 bases, and 13 bases separated the two germline ends. This CDR3 has 12 amino acids. CDR3 bases: TGTGCCAGCAGCACCTCTATGCGGGAGCAGTTCTTC. Its translation is CASSTSMREQFF.

This clonotype was found many times. The chain has TRBV18 and TRBJ1-1; unclear D gene. Germline V gene sequence: CDR1 KGHSH, CDR2 LQKENI. This CDR3 region has 13 residues. Trimming cost V 5 bases and J 1 base, with 8 bases left between them. The CDR3 region has the DNA TGTGCCAGCTCAGACGGGCAGAACACTGAAGCTTTCTTT. It specifies CASSDGQNTEAFF.

This clonotype was detected many times. The gene calls are TRBV27 and TRBJ2-7, with 7 bases aligning to TRBD2. This CDR3 is built from 14 residues. The germline CDR1 and CDR2 sequences are MNHEY and SMNVEV (reference sequence). Trimming took 6 bases from V and 3 from J; bases not matched to a gene: 8. CDR3 bases: TGTGCCAGCAGCCTACTGGGCGGGAGCTACGAGCAGTACTTC. Its translation: CASSLLGGSYEQYF.

This clonotype was seen many times. The chain has TRBV7-3 and TRBJ1-1, with a tentative D call TRBD1 (6 bases). V was trimmed by 3 bases and J by 1 base, leaving 9 bases between them. The CDR3 runs to 14 residues. Germline V lookup: CDR1 SGHTA, CDR2 FQGTGA. CDR3 bases: TGTGCCAGCAGCTTGGGGGCGTCGAACACTGAAGCTTTCTTT. Encoded protein: CASSLGASNTEAFF. The full variable domain, in which reference TRBV7-3 and TRBJ1-1 provide the parts outside the CDR3, is GAGVSQTPSNKVTEKGKYVELRCDPISGHTALYWYRQSLGQGPEFLIYFQGTGAADDSGLPNDRFFAVRPEGSVSTLKIQRTERGDSAVYLCASSLGASNTEAFFGQGTRLTVV.

This clonotype was counted ten times or more. V is TRBV5-1 and J is TRBJ2-1, with 9 bases lining up with TRBD1. The germline gives CDR1 SGHRS, CDR2 YFSETQ. V dropped 6 bases and J dropped 5; count of bases not matched to a gene: 9. The CDR3 consists of 15 residues. The CDR3 sequence is CASMTTGQGHNEQFF. Here the CDR3 DNA reads TGCGCCAGCATGACCACGGGACAGGGACACAATGAGCAGTTCTTC. Variable domain in full (rest from reference TRBV5-1 and TRBJ2-1): KAGVTQTPRYLIKTRGQQVTLSCSPISGHRSVSWYQQTPGQGLQFLFEYFSETQRNKGNFPGRFSGRQFSNSRSEMNVSTLELGDSALYLCASMTTGQGHNEQFFGPGTRLTVL.

This rearrangement joins TRBV5-1 to TRBJ1-1; unclear D gene. V was shortened by 4 bases and J by 2 bases, with 18 bases between the two germline ends. Germline assignment: CDR1 SGHRS and CDR2 YFSETQ. CDR3 length equals 16 residues. In DNA form, the CDR3 reads TGCGCCAGCAGCCCGGTAGGGAGGACGTCCAACACTGAAGCTTTCTTT. Translating it yields CASSPVGRTSNTEAFF.

In this sample, this clonotype turned up many times. The chain links TRBV28 to TRBJ2-5; D perhaps matches TRBD1 (5 bases). CDR1 is MDHEN and CDR2 is SYDVKM in the germline V gene. The V gene lost 4 bases and the J gene lost 1 base, with 10 bases spanning the gap. The CDR3 totals 14 residues. DNA for the CDR3: TGTGCCAGCAGTTATGACAGTTTCCAAGAGACCCAGTACTTC. It is translated as CASSYDSFQETQYF.

As to this clonotype: This could be a read error, since a much larger clone is one nucleotide away. V usage is TRBV29-1 and J usage is TRBJ1-1, with TRBD1 as a possible D gene (5 bases). The CDR3 is made up of 13 amino acids. Germline V gives CDR1 SQVTM, CDR2 ANQGSEA. The CDR3 region is CSVRDRRNTKAFF. CDR3 DNA sequence: TGCAGCGTCCGAGACAGACGGAACACTAAAGCTTTCTTT.

This clonotype was recorded at least ten times. The V call is TRBV29-1, the J call TRBJ2-1, with a weak D call TRBD1 (6 bases). CDR1 is SQVTM, CDR2 ANQGSEA, per germline. With 4 bases removed from V and 7 bases from J, the gap between germline ends came to 11 bases. This CDR3 is 12 amino acids long. CDR3 DNA: TGCAGCGTTGCAGGGGCCGGGAATGAGCAGTTCTTC. Protein product: CSVAGAGNEQFF.